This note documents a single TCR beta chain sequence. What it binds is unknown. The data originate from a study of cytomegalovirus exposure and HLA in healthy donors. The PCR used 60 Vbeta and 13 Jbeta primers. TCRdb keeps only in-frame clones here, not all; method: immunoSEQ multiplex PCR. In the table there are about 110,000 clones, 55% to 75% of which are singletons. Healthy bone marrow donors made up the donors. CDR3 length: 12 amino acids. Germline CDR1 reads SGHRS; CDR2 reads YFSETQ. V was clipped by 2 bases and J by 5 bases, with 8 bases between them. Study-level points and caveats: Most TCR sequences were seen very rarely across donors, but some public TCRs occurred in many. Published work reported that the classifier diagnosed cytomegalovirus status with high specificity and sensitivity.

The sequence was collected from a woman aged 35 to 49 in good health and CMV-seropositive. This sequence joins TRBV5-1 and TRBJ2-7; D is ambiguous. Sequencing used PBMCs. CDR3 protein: CASSFSRDEQYF. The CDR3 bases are TGCGCCAGCAGCTTCTCGAGAGACGAGCAGTACTTC.